This section outlines one TCR beta chain sequence together with its context. Its antigen is still unknown. V was clipped by 4 bases and J by 0 bases, with 10 bases between them. Per germline, CDR1 GTSNPN and CDR2 SVGIG (reference sequence). This CDR3 comprises 13 residues. The sample originates from a study of siplizumab effects on memory and regulatory T cells. The method was immunoSEQ multiplex PCR; TCRdb's version includes in-frame clones alone and lacks a portion of them. The sample carries roughly 100,000 clones, about 93% recorded once. General study findings and limits: Sequences below about 10^-5 frequency were poorly captured, and few alloreactive clones mapped to unstimulated subsets. Naive T cells seemed more diverse than memory cells; they also seemed major alloresponse contributors.

The clonotype comes from a human donor in good health. The sequencing input was Tregs sorted from blood. The gene calls are TRBV30 and TRBJ2-7; TRBD1 is a possible D gene (6 bases). The CDR3 loop is CAWNQGISYEQYF. As DNA, the CDR3 is TGTGCCTGGAACCAGGGGATCTCCTACGAGCAGTACTTC.